This T cell receptor beta chain was captured in a study of metastatic and nonmetastatic thyroid tumors. Study in general: A comparison of repertoires was made across blood and tumor or nodule tissue from malignant and benign thyroid patients.

Germline V lookup: CDR1 MNHNS, CDR2 SASEGT. CDR3 size: 14 residues. V lost 5 bases and J 5 bases, leaving 15 bases between the germline ends. As handled by the study authors: Built for papillary thyroid cancer, a distant-metastasis classifier drew on CDR3 differences across clinicopathological groups. MiXCR reprocessed the PCR reads for TCRdb. It is TCRdb's table, rather than the study itself, that gives the V and J calls and clone size. The table lists 30,000 to 35,000 clones, roughly 30% of them singletons. General study points: Reportedly, malignant thyroid tumors had significantly higher TCR beta diversity than benign nodules, in blood and tumor.

Patients underwent thyroid surgery, and none had received any treatment before it. Only a few counts were recorded for this clone. The target antigen is unknown. The sequence came from a female donor with papillary thyroid cancer or a benign thyroid nodule (not recorded which). Some clones in this sample may be carry-over from other donors' samples. Sequencing input: blood. The chain combines TRBV6-1 with TRBJ1-1; tentatively, D is TRBD1 (5 bases). Written as DNA, the CDR3 is TGTGCCAGCAGTTTCCCCCCGGGGACTACTGAAGCTTTCTTT. This sequence encodes CASSFPPGTTEAFF.